The TCR beta chain under discussion was sequenced for a study of HIV-infected patients and healthy controls. Germline V lookup: CDR1 SGHTA, CDR2 FQGNSA. Trimming removed 4 bases from V and 4 bases from J; junction bases left unmatched: 2. This CDR3 has 15 amino acids. MiXCR, applied by TCRdb to the 5' RACE reads, yields one record per CDR3 protein. The table records 55,000 to 70,000 distinct CDR3 sequences, less than 20% of them present only once. J is TRBJ2-2 and V is TRBV7-2; 11 positions match TRBD2. The receptor's source is a human donor in good health. Sequencing used CD4+ T cells from blood. CDR3 nucleotides: TGTGCCAGCAGCTCTAGCGGGAGGTCCACCGGGGAGCTGTTTTTT. Its translation: CASSSSGRSTGELFF.